What follows describes a single T cell receptor (beta chain). This sample was taken from a study of blood T cell repertoires in COVID-19. About the study: From the United States, Italy and Spain came samples of acute and convalescent COVID-19. Sources were T cells, B-cell-depleted T cells, or PBMCs; the material itself was cDNA or gDNA.

Before being deemed recovered, Cohort 3 donors had two negative PCRs, clearance, or symptom resolution. The repertoire was sequenced with immunoSEQ multiplex PCR; TCRdb's copy has only in-frame clones and lacks some. This table has a few hundred thousand clones, about nine tenths appearing once. The CDR3 has 17 amino acids. V lost 0 bases and J lost 4; bases outside the gene matches: 6. Looked up from germline, CDR1 is SGHAT and CDR2 is FQNNGV. Material: PBMCs or T cells enriched from blood (not recorded which). The gene calls are TRBV11-2 and TRBJ1-4, with 9 bases matching TRBD1. This receptor was taken from a woman younger than 45 who had recovered from COVID-19. The CDR3 DNA reads TGTGCCAGCAGCTTAGATCGGGGACAGGGACTTAATGAAAAACTGTTTTTT. Amino acid sequence: CASSLDRGQGLNEKLFF.